This T cell receptor beta chain came from a study of control samples from healthy donors and cancer patients. The CDR3 is 11 residues long. From germline, CDR1 is DFQATT and CDR2 SNEGSKA (reference sequence). V gave up 6 bases and J gave up 6 bases, with 11 bases separating them. The data were produced by immunoSEQ multiplex PCR, yet TCRdb's version contains in-frame clones alone and is incomplete. The sample yields under 150,000 clones, more than 80% seen once. The receptor was derived from a woman in her 50s with colorectal cancer. The chain recombines TRBV20-1 with TRBJ1-2, with D maybe TRBD1 (6 bases). The sequenced sample was PBMCs. The CDR3 protein is CSAPGEDGYTF. CDR3 nucleotides: TGCAGTGCCCCAGGGGAGGATGGCTACACCTTC.